The TCR beta chain described here comes from a study of cytomegalovirus exposure and HLA in healthy donors. Vbeta (60) and Jbeta (13) primers were used in the PCR. The method was immunoSEQ multiplex PCR; TCRdb's version includes in-frame clones alone and lacks a portion of them. This table holds a few hundred thousand clones, 75% to 90% found once. Trimming removed 3 bases from V and 3 bases from J, with 11 bases in between. The CDR3 totals 15 residues. The germline gives CDR1 MGHDK, CDR2 SYGVNS. Findings and caveats of the study: A cluster of highly shared sequence variants was likely a sequencing artifact. It was only CMV serostatus that was available as immune exposure information. The authors assumed roughly uniform sequencing depth across donors for presence/absence analyses.

Comment on this clone: The antigen is undetermined.

This TCR derives from a girl aged 2-10 years in good health and CMV-seronegative. Material: PBMCs. The V and J genes are TRBV25-1 and TRBJ1-4; D call uncertain. As DNA, the CDR3 is TGTGCCAGCAGTGAGAACTATGCGGCTAATGAAAAACTGTTTTTT. Encoded protein: CASSENYAANEKLFF.